This entry features one TCR beta chain sequence. Antigen unknown. J lost 10 bases, V lost 3 bases, and 6 bases had no gene match. Germline lookup yields CDR1 MGHRA and CDR2 YSYEKL. The CDR3 covers 14 residues. Produced via immunoSEQ multiplex PCR; TCRdb's table is partial and in-frame only. The sample lists over 120,000 clones, around 87% occurring once. The data belong to a study of T cell responses to AZD1222 COVID-19 vaccine. General study findings and limits: After two AZD1222 doses, spike-specific TCR breadth and depth rose versus day 0. Unmutated variant regions are reportedly targeted by nearly half of spike-specific TCRs.

Sequenced material: peripheral blood, taken on day 0 of AZD1222 vaccination. This sequence joins TRBV4-1 and TRBJ1-3; 10 nucleotides line up with TRBD1. The TCR was taken from an adult in good health. The CDR3 here is CASSQTGGVETIYF. CDR3 DNA sequence: TGCGCCAGCAGCCAGACAGGGGGCGTAGAGACCATATATTTT.